One and the same sample provided the 21 T cell receptor beta chains below, sequenced in a study of post-analysis software for immune sequencing data. Broader study findings: Five or six TRBV segments, TRBV5-6, TRBV5-1 and TRBV20-1 among them, were found more frequent in patients than controls.

The TCR beta cDNA libraries carried unique molecular identifiers. TCRdb redid the calling of the PCR reads with MiXCR, one entry per CDR3 protein. Among approximately 730,000 distinct CDR3 sequences, under 60% were seen once, and the ten largest hold just under 5%. No antigen has been identified for these receptors. Sequenced input: blood. These receptors were obtained from a girl between 5 and 17 years old with multiple sclerosis.

This clonotype was observed a few times. J is TRBJ1-1 and V is TRBV3-1, with D unresolved. In germline, CDR1 is LGHDT, CDR2 YNNKEL (reference sequence). This CDR3 spans 13 amino acids. Deletions cut 1 base from V and 7 bases from J, with 10 bases between. The CDR3 DNA follows: TGTGCCAGCAGCCAAGGGCCGGCCGTTGAAGCTTTCTTT. Translating it yields CASSQGPAVEAFF.

The J gene is TRBJ2-7, the V gene TRBV28, with no clear D. The better agreement between TRBJ2-5 and the DNA end casts doubt on the J call. There are 12 residues in the CDR3. Germline-derived CDR1 and CDR2 are MDHEN and SYDVKM. The CDR3 region has the DNA TGTGCCAGCAATGGCGGCGGTGAGACCCAGTACTTC. It codes for CASNGGGETQYF.

DNA for the CDR3: TGCAGTGCTAGACGGGACTACAACAATGAGCAGTTCTTC. Amino acids: CSARRDYNNEQFF. J is TRBJ2-1 and V is TRBV20-1, with 7 bases that match TRBD2. CDR1 DFQATT and CDR2 SNEGSKA come from the germline V gene (reference sequence). CDR3 length: 13 amino acids. J gave up 5 bases and V 2 bases, and 3 bases lay outside the gene matches.

This clonotype was counted a single time. The gene calls are TRBV15 and TRBJ2-5; 14 bases fit TRBD2. The V gene end was trimmed by 4 bases and the J gene end by 5 bases; junction bases not matched to a gene: 3. The CDR3 is 15 amino acids. CDR1 and CDR2 from the germline V gene are LNHNV and YYDKDF (reference sequence). DNA for the CDR3: TGTGCCACCAGCACTAGACTAGCGGGAGGGGAGACCCAGTACTTC. It specifies CATSTRLAGGETQYF.

V and J are TRBV12-3 or TRBV12-4 and TRBJ1-2; D unclear. V was trimmed by 3 bases and J by 1 base, leaving 6 bases between them. The CDR3 is 13 amino acids. Here the CDR3 reads CASSLSDNYGYTF. CDR3 bases: TGTGCCAGCAGTTTGTCAGATAACTATGGCTACACCTTC.

This clonotype has just one count. The chain employs TRBV7-9 and TRBJ2-3, with D perhaps matching TRBD1 (6 bases). The CDR3 sequence is 15 residues long. The V end was cut by 0 bases, the J end by 9 bases, with 16 bases between. The germline V gene encodes CDR1 SEHNR and CDR2 FQNEAQ (reference sequence). CDR3 nucleotides: TGTGCCAGCAGCTTAGCGCTACAGGGATCCCAAACGCAGTATTTT. This translates into CASSLALQGSQTQYF. Full variable domain (rest looked up from reference TRBV7-9 and TRBJ2-3): DTGVSQNPRHKITKRGQNVTFRCDPISEHNRLYWYRQTLGQGPEFLTYFQNEAQLEKSRLLSDRFSAERPKGSFSTLEIQRTEQGDSAMYLCASSLALQGSQTQYFGPGTRLTVL.

V is TRBV5-1 and J is TRBJ2-7, with D perhaps TRBD1 or TRBD2 (5 bases each). V gave up 0 bases and J gave up 3 bases, with 13 bases separating them. Germline CDR1 and CDR2: SGHRS and YFSETQ. This CDR3 has 15 residues. DNA of the CDR3: TGCGCCAGCAGCTTGGCAACAGGAGGTGGCTACGAGCAGTACTTC. Protein product: CASSLATGGGYEQYF.

As to this clonotype: One junction end does not reproduce the germline sequence, and a read error may be involved. The rearrangement links TRBV7-7 to TRBJ2-5, with a weak D call TRBD2 (5 bases). The germline V gene has CDR1 SSHAT and CDR2 FNYEAQ (reference sequence). The CDR3 has 16 residues. CDR3 in DNA: TGTGCTAGCAGCTTAGCGTGTTGCAGGCCCGAGTCCCCCCAGTACTTC. Amino acid sequence: CASSLACCRPESPQYF.

This chain uses TRBV15 with TRBJ2-7, with D perhaps matching TRBD1 (6 bases). Per germline, CDR1 LNHNV and CDR2 YYDKDF (reference sequence). Trimming cost V 3 bases and J 1 base, with 10 bases left between them. CDR3 size: 14 residues. This chain's CDR3 is CATSRRTDSYEQYF. The CDR3 region has the DNA TGTGCCACCAGCAGGAGGACAGATTCCTACGAGCAGTACTTC.

The chain couples TRBV6-5 to TRBJ2-7, with 9 bases fitting TRBD1. J gave up 7 bases and V 8 bases, and 6 bases lay outside the gene matches. Per the germline V gene, CDR1 is MNHEY and CDR2 is SVGAGI. The CDR3 covers 12 residues. This CDR3 is CASGYRGREQYF. The DNA for the CDR3 is TGTGCCAGCGGGTACAGGGGGCGGGAGCAGTACTTC.

This chain uses TRBV12-3 or TRBV12-4 with TRBJ2-7; the match to TRBD2 covers 7 bases. This CDR3 contains 15 residues. V was pared by 5 bases and J by 3 bases, with 10 bases of the junction left unmatched. CDR3 sequence (DNA): TGTGCCAGCAGTCCTCGACTAGCAGGAGTCTACGAGCAGTACTTC. Amino acid sequence: CASSPRLAGVYEQYF.

The CDR3 DNA follows: TGTGCCAGCAGCCTGGGACTAGCGGGCTCCGAGCAGTACTTC. Translated: CASSLGLAGSEQYF. The chain recombines TRBV7-9 with TRBJ2-1; 12 bases match TRBD2. The J call may be incorrect, as the DNA end agrees better with TRBJ2-7. CDR3 length: 14 residues. In germline, CDR1 is SEHNR, CDR2 FQNEAQ (reference sequence).

J is TRBJ2-5 and V is TRBV20-1; 10 bases fit TRBD1. The junction had 16 bases not matched to a gene; V was cut back by 1 base and J by 11 bases. CDR1 is DFQATT and CDR2 is SNEGSKA in the germline V gene (reference sequence). CDR3 size: 16 residues. The CDR3 reads CSARAGTGDLGNEQYF. CDR3 coding DNA: TGCAGTGCTAGAGCCGGGACAGGGGATCTCGGGAATGAGCAGTACTTC.

This clonotype has just a few counts. The chain joins TRBV6-2 or TRBV6-3 to TRBJ2-6; 8 nucleotides match TRBD1. This CDR3 spans 17 amino acids. The junction had 8 bases not matched to a gene; V was cut back by 7 bases and J by 0 bases. In germline, CDR1 is MNHEY, CDR2 SVGEGT. This CDR3 reads CASKGGQGDSGANVLTF. In nucleotides, the CDR3 is TGTGCCAGCAAGGGCGGACAGGGAGACTCTGGGGCCAACGTCCTGACTTTC.

The chain carries TRBV6-2 or TRBV6-3 and TRBJ2-1, with TRBD1 matching over 8 bases. The CDR3 runs to 11 residues. Germline V lookup: CDR1 MNHEY, CDR2 SVGEGT. CDR3 DNA sequence: TGTGGGACAGGGTGGCGAAGTGAGCAGTTCTTC. Amino acid sequence: CGTGWRSEQFF.

The V and J genes are TRBV7-2 and TRBJ2-1; D is uncertain. Germline V gene sequence: CDR1 SGHTA, CDR2 FQGNSA. CDR3 length equals 13 residues. V shed 6 bases and J shed 6 bases, with 12 bases lying between them. Written as DNA, the CDR3 is TGTGCCAGCAGGTCCTACATAAGCAATGAGCAGTTCTTC. Its translation: CASRSYISNEQFF.

V gene TRBV20-1 combines with J gene TRBJ1-2; D uncertain. Germline V gene sequence: CDR1 DFQATT, CDR2 SNEGSKA (reference sequence). CDR3 length equals 17 residues. V was shortened by 2 bases and J by 4 bases, with 23 bases between the two germline ends. CDR3 sequence: CSARRARVPGFGYGYTF. The DNA for the CDR3 is TGCAGTGCTAGACGTGCCCGGGTCCCGGGATTTGGCTATGGCTACACCTTC.

The rearrangement links TRBV29-1 to TRBJ2-1; 9 positions match TRBD2. CDR3 length equals 15 residues. Germline CDR1 SQVTM, CDR2 ANQGSEA. The junction had 4 bases not matched to a gene; V was cut back by 4 bases and J by 0 bases. The CDR3 DNA reads as TGCAGCGTTGTAGGTAGCGGGAGCTCCTACAATGAGCAGTTCTTC. Its translation is CSVVGSGSSYNEQFF.

The J gene is TRBJ2-5, the V gene TRBV27, with D unresolved. CDR1 and CDR2 from the germline V gene are MNHEY and SMNVEV (reference sequence). CDR3 length: 10 amino acids. Trimming took off 7 bases at V and 5 bases at J, with 5 bases between the two ends. DNA for the CDR3: TGTGCCAGCAATCCGGAGACCCAGTACTTC. Residues: CASNPETQYF.

This clonotype was detected a few times. This chain links TRBV7-2 with TRBJ2-3; D perhaps matches TRBD2 (6 bases). The CDR3 consists of 15 residues. V was shortened by 3 bases and J by 0 bases, with 10 bases between the two germline ends. Germline lookup yields CDR1 SGHTA and CDR2 FQGNSA. CDR3 residues: CASSFTGTSTDTQYF. Here the CDR3 DNA reads TGTGCCAGCAGCTTTACCGGGACTAGCACAGATACGCAGTATTTT.

This clonotype has only one observation. V usage is TRBV7-9 and J usage is TRBJ2-1; 8 bases line up with TRBD2. With 6 bases clipped from V and 12 bases from J, the junction kept 13 bases outside the gene matches. CDR1 is SEHNR, CDR2 FQNEAQ, per germline (reference sequence). CDR3 length: 14 amino acids. The CDR3 nucleotides read TGTGCCAGCAGTCCCAGCGGGAGCGCCAAGGGGCAGTTCTTC. Translating it yields CASSPSGSAKGQFF.